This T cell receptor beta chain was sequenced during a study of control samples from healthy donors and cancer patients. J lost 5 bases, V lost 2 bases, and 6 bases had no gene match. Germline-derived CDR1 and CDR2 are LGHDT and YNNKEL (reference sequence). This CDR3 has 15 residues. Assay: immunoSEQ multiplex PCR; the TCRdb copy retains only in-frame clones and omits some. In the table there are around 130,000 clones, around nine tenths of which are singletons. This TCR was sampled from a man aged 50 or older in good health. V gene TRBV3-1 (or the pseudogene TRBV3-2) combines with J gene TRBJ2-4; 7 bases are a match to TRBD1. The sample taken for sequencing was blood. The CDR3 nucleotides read TGTGCCAGCAGCCAAAACAGGGGCCCCCAAAACATTCAGTACTTC. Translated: CASSQNRGPQNIQYF.